These 29 T cell receptor beta chains were all obtained from the same sample, sequenced in a study of shared clonotypes between healthy human individuals (TCRdb year 2020). Library preparation employed the immunoSEQ multiplex PCR assay. The table comes from immuneACCESS by way of TCRdb, which keeps in-frame sequences with V and J called. Part of the clones is missing from these tables; in studies checked, under half for an unresolved V gene and the rest for unknown reasons. The sample records 950,000 to 1,300,000 clones, about 77% of which are singletons. Over 1.3% of the sample goes to the ten largest clones. Source material: memory CD4+ T cells sorted from blood. This specimen's cell subset or site label, per the study, means: CD45RA-negative fraction. The receptors originated from a man between 18 and 35 years old in good health.

V and J are TRBV6-6 and TRBJ2-2; D may match TRBD1 or TRBD2 (5 bases each). With 7 bases removed from V and 0 bases from J, the gap between germline ends came to 12 bases. This CDR3 is built from 15 residues. Per the germline V gene, CDR1 is MNHNY and CDR2 is SVGAGI (reference sequence). CDR3 nucleotide sequence: TGTGCCAGCACATCCGGGACCGCGAACACCGGGGAGCTGTTTTTT. Its translation: CASTSGTANTGELFF.

This rearrangement joins TRBV27 to TRBJ2-5, with 7 nucleotides matching TRBD1. The end of the DNA fits TRBJ2-7 better, so the J call may be wrong. Germline-derived CDR1 and CDR2 are MNHEY and SMNVEV (reference sequence). The CDR3 is 16 residues long. CDR3 sequence reads: CASSSTRDSSSYEQYF. The DNA of the CDR3 is TGTGCCAGCAGTTCTACCCGGGACAGCTCCTCCTACGAGCAGTACTTC.

V is TRBV2 and J is TRBJ2-2, with D perhaps matching TRBD1 or TRBD2 (5 bases each). CDR1 SNHLY and CDR2 FYNNEI come from the germline V gene. The length of the CDR3 is 18 residues. V was trimmed by 4 bases and J by 2 bases, leaving 20 bases between them. The CDR3 DNA follows: TGTGCCAGCAGTGGGGCGGGCAGGGTGGGTCTAAACACCGGGGAGCTGTTTTTT. Its protein is CASSGAGRVGLNTGELFF. The full variable domain, with the rest looked up from reference TRBV2 and TRBJ2-2, is EPEVTQTPSHQVTQMGQEVILRCVPISNHLYFYWYRQILGQKVEFLVSFYNNEISEKSEIFDDQFSVERPDGSNFTLKIRSTKLEDSAMYFCASSGAGRVGLNTGELFFGEGSRLTVL.

The chain joins TRBV10-3 to TRBJ2-3; 8 nucleotides line up with TRBD1. The CDR3 consists of 14 residues. Per the germline V gene, CDR1 is ENHRY and CDR2 is SYGVKD. After removal of 7 bases from V and 6 bases from J, the junction contained 9 bases not matched to a gene. CDR3 loop: CAITRTGITDTQYF. DNA for the CDR3: TGTGCCATCACCCGGACAGGGATTACGGATACGCAGTATTTT.

This sequence joins TRBV4-1 and TRBJ1-3; D is unresolved. Looked up from germline, CDR1 is MGHRA and CDR2 is YSYEKL. The CDR3 has 14 residues. V shed 1 base and J shed 2 bases, with 6 bases lying between them. Here the CDR3 DNA reads TGCGCCAGCAGCCAAGTTTGGGCTGGAAACACCATATATTTT. It encodes CASSQVWAGNTIYF.

The V gene is TRBV9, the J gene TRBJ2-7; the match to TRBD1 covers 8 bases. This CDR3 is built from 15 residues. Germline loops: CDR1 SGDLS, CDR2 YYNGEE. V lost 3 bases and J lost 2; bases outside the gene matches: 7. Here the CDR3 DNA reads TGTGCCAGCAGCGCCACAGGGGGAAACCCCTACGAGCAGTACTTC. Its protein is CASSATGGNPYEQYF.

This rearrangement joins TRBV20-1 to TRBJ2-5; D not resolved. Matching the DNA end better, TRBJ2-7 makes the J call doubtful. The germline CDR1 and CDR2 sequences are DFQATT and SNEGSKA (reference sequence). This CDR3 region has 11 residues. DNA for the CDR3: TGCAGTGCTGGAGTTTGGAACGAGCAGTACTTC. Amino acids: CSAGVWNEQYF.

The V call is TRBV7-2, the J call TRBJ2-1; 11 bases line up with TRBD2. Losses at the gene ends were 5 bases for V and 6 bases for J; bases not matched to a gene: 9. This CDR3 region has 16 residues. In germline, CDR1 is SGHTA, CDR2 FQGNSA. CDR3 nucleotides: TGTGCCAGCAGCCCCTCGAGGCTAGCGGGAGGCAATGAGCAGTTCTTC. This sequence encodes CASSPSRLAGGNEQFF.

This clone was found a few times. V and J are TRBV27 and TRBJ1-1; D is perhaps TRBD1 (6 bases). V lost 5 bases and J 0 bases, leaving 10 bases between the germline ends. Germline CDR1 MNHEY, CDR2 SMNVEV (reference sequence). CDR3 size: 14 residues. The CDR3 coding sequence is TGTGCCAGCAGTGTAACAGGGATGAACACTGAAGCTTTCTTT. It encodes CASSVTGMNTEAFF.

This chain connects TRBV11-2 to TRBJ1-1, with 9 bases lining up with TRBD1. Germline CDR1 is SGHAT and CDR2 is FQNNGV. The junction had 5 bases not matched to a gene; V was cut back by 2 bases and J by 4 bases. This CDR3 contains 15 residues. The CDR3 region is CASSLRDRASTEAFF. The CDR3 region has the DNA TGTGCCAGCAGCTTAAGGGACAGGGCTTCCACTGAAGCTTTCTTT.

The chain combines TRBV6-5 with TRBJ2-5; TRBD1 matches at 8 bases. The J call is doubtful: the DNA matches TRBJ2-7 better. The germline CDR1 and CDR2 sequences are MNHEY and SVGAGI. The CDR3 spans 15 residues. The CDR3 DNA sequence: TGTGCCAGCAGTCCTGGACAGGGACGACCGCGCGAGCAGTACTTC. This codes for CASSPGQGRPREQYF.

V gene TRBV9 combines with J gene TRBJ2-1; 11 bases fit TRBD1. This CDR3 contains 15 residues. Germline-derived CDR1 and CDR2 are SGDLS and YYNGEE. Losses at the gene ends were 2 bases for V and 7 bases for J; bases not matched to a gene: 5. CDR3 in amino acids: CASSVRTGGENEQFF. The CDR3 nucleotides are TGTGCCAGCAGCGTCCGGACAGGGGGCGAAAATGAGCAGTTCTTC.

The gene calls are TRBV6-1 and TRBJ1-2; 10 nucleotides agree with TRBD1. CDR3 length equals 13 residues. Germline V gene data show CDR1 as MNHNS and CDR2 as SASEGT. The V and J ends lost 1 base and 7 bases, in that order; junction bases with no gene match: 0. CDR3 sequence (DNA): TGTGCCAGCAGTGAAGGGGACAGGGGTGGCTACACCTTC. This encodes CASSEGDRGGYTF.

The CDR3 loop is CATSRGLSQRGSSYEQYF. CDR3 sequence (DNA): TGTGCCACCAGCAGAGGCCTATCCCAGCGGGGGAGCTCCTACGAGCAGTACTTC. The chain employs TRBV15 and TRBJ2-7; 8 bases agree with TRBD2. The CDR3 covers 18 residues. Unmatched junction bases numbered 11, after V lost 1 base and J lost 0 bases. The germline CDR1 and CDR2 sequences are LNHNV and YYDKDF (reference sequence).

This clone has a handful of counts. The chain is built from TRBV18 and TRBJ2-1; D is possibly TRBD2 (6 bases). From germline, CDR1 is KGHSH and CDR2 LQKENI. The CDR3 length is 16 residues. Trimming shortened V by 3 bases and J by 0 bases, and 12 bases separated the two germline ends. CDR3 sequence (DNA): TGTGCCAGCTCACCGTCCGTGGGGGGCTCCTACAATGAGCAGTTCTTC. Residues: CASSPSVGGSYNEQFF.

The J gene is TRBJ2-3, the V gene TRBV25-1; 16 bases align to TRBD2. CDR1 is MGHDK, CDR2 SYGVNS, per germline. J was trimmed by 6 bases and V by 5 bases; bases with no gene match: 5. CDR3 length equals 16 residues. The CDR3 DNA reads TGTGCCAGCAGTCCCGGGACTAGCGGGAGGGTCGATACGCAGTATTTT. It specifies CASSPGTSGRVDTQYF.

The chain has TRBV29-1 and TRBJ2-3, with unresolved D. CDR1 SQVTM and CDR2 ANQGSEA come from the germline V gene. This CDR3 contains 15 residues. Trimming pared 0 bases from V and 4 bases from J, leaving 14 bases between. The DNA for the CDR3 is TGCAGCGTTGAAGAACCTAGTTTTGGTGCAGATACGCAGTATTTT. Translation gives CSVEEPSFGADTQYF.

The J gene is TRBJ1-5, the V gene TRBV28, with D possibly being TRBD1 (6 bases). Trimming left V 5 bases short and J 0 bases short, with 14 bases between. The length of the CDR3 is 16 residues. Germline V gene data show CDR1 as MDHEN and CDR2 as SYDVKM. The CDR3 DNA follows: TGTGCCAGCAGTCAAACTCAGGGGATTAGCAATCAGCCCCAGCATTTT. Translation: CASSQTQGISNQPQHF. Together with reference TRBV28 and TRBJ1-5, the CDR3 gives the full variable domain: DVKVTQSSRYLVKRTGEKVFLECVQDMDHENMFWYRQDPGLGLRLIYFSYDVKMKEKGDIPEGYSVSREKKERFSLILESASTNQTSMYLCASSQTQGISNQPQHFGDGTRLSIL.

The chain joins TRBV2 to TRBJ2-7, with D perhaps TRBD2 (6 bases). There are 14 residues in the CDR3. V dropped 10 bases and J dropped 6 bases, with 22 bases sitting between them. The germline V gene has CDR1 SNHLY and CDR2 FYNNEI. CDR3 coding DNA: TGTGCCATCTCAAGGGATTGGAGGGGTGGCGAGCAGTACTTC. Translating gives CAISRDWRGGEQYF.

This clone was picked up a small number of times. This CDR3 is CASSLRGNTIYF. CDR3 nucleotides: TGTGCCAGCAGTTTAAGGGGAAACACCATATATTTT. The V gene is TRBV28, the J gene TRBJ1-3; D remains ambiguous. Germline CDR1 MDHEN, CDR2 SYDVKM. Trimming removed 2 bases from V and 4 bases from J, with 3 bases in between. The CDR3 consists of 12 residues.

V and J are TRBV2 and TRBJ2-1; 9 nucleotides match TRBD2. The germline CDR1 and CDR2 sequences are SNHLY and FYNNEI. The V and J ends lost 8 bases and 5 bases, in that order; junction bases with no gene match: 7. The CDR3 extends over 14 amino acids. The CDR3 nucleotides are TGTGCCAGCCCGCGGGGGGGATCCCACAATGAGCAGTTCTTC. It translates to CASPRGGSHNEQFF.

The J gene is TRBJ2-3, the V gene TRBV7-9; 7 bases align to TRBD2. The V gene end was trimmed by 0 bases and the J gene end by 4 bases; junction bases not matched to a gene: 4. Per the germline V gene, CDR1 is SEHNR and CDR2 is FQNEAQ (reference sequence). The length of the CDR3 is 15 residues. Written as DNA, the CDR3 is TGTGCCAGCAGCTTAGCGGGCGGGAGCGCAGATACGCAGTATTTT. Its translation: CASSLAGGSADTQYF. The full variable domain, its missing parts supplied by reference TRBV7-9 and TRBJ2-3, is DTGVSQNPRHKITKRGQNVTFRCDPISEHNRLYWYRQTLGQGPEFLTYFQNEAQLEKSRLLSDRFSAERPKGSFSTLEIQRTEQGDSAMYLCASSLAGGSADTQYFGPGTRLTVL.

Written as DNA, the CDR3 is TGTGCTAGTGGTTTGTGGGGGCAAGAGGATCAGCCCCAGCATTTT. Protein product: CASGLWGQEDQPQHF. The chain couples TRBV12-5 to TRBJ1-5; D is possibly TRBD1 (6 bases). The CDR3 length is 15 residues. Germline assignment: CDR1 LGHNT and CDR2 FRNRAP. The germline V and J ends were trimmed by 2 bases and 5 bases, with 13 bases remaining between them.

This clone was recorded at least ten times. This chain connects TRBV7-8 to TRBJ2-7; D perhaps matches TRBD2 (6 bases). CDR1 and CDR2 (germline): SGHVS, FQNEAQ. Trimming pared 7 bases from V and 1 base from J, leaving 14 bases between. The CDR3 sequence is 14 residues long. CDR3 amino acids: CASTQRRESYEQYF. CDR3 DNA: TGTGCCAGCACCCAACGTCGGGAGTCCTACGAGCAGTACTTC.

The chain joins TRBV7-2 to TRBJ2-2, with D tentatively TRBD1 (5 bases). The V gene lost 1 base and the J gene lost 4 bases, with 10 bases spanning the gap. There are 15 residues in the CDR3. Germline V CDR1 and CDR2: SGHTA, FQGNSA. The CDR3 loop reads CASSLVRVGTGELFF. For the CDR3, the DNA is TGTGCCAGCAGCTTAGTCAGGGTGGGCACCGGGGAGCTGTTTTTT.

CDR3 nucleotide sequence: TGTGCCAGCAGTGGGACGGGCCAGGGGCGCAATCAGCCCCAGCATTTT. Encoded protein: CASSGTGQGRNQPQHF. The V and J genes are TRBV6-6 and TRBJ1-5; TRBD1 might be the D (6 bases). CDR1 is MNHNY, CDR2 SVGAGI, per germline (reference sequence). Trimming took off 5 bases at V and 2 bases at J, with 16 bases between the two ends. The CDR3 covers 16 residues.

A single count supports this clone. J is TRBJ1-2 and V is TRBV4-3, with a possible D match to TRBD1 (6 bases). In germline, CDR1 is LGHNA, CDR2 YSLEER. The V and J ends lost 3 bases and 3 bases respectively, with 11 bases between them. CDR3 size: 14 residues. The CDR3 sequence: CASSQGGRDYGYTF. The DNA for the CDR3 is TGCGCCAGCAGCCAGGGGGGGCGCGACTATGGCTACACCTTC.

The chain recombines TRBV30 with TRBJ2-6; D is uncertain. Deletions cut 5 bases from V and 0 bases from J, with 8 bases between. The germline V gene has CDR1 GTSNPN and CDR2 SVGIG (reference sequence). CDR3 length: 14 residues. The CDR3 protein is CAWGKVSGANVLTF. In DNA form, the CDR3 reads TGTGCCTGGGGGAAAGTCTCTGGGGCCAACGTCCTGACTTTC.

This clone came up a few times. The genes are TRBV6-5 and TRBJ1-1, with D perhaps TRBD1 (6 bases). The CDR3 runs 13 residues. Looked up from germline, CDR1 is MNHEY and CDR2 is SVGAGI. V dropped 6 bases and J dropped 0 bases, with 8 bases sitting between them. CDR3 coding DNA: TGTGCCAGCAGGCAGGGGTTGAACACTGAAGCTTTCTTT. Translation: CASRQGLNTEAFF.